Listed below are T cell receptor beta chains from one sample, sequenced in a study of OX40 agonist ivuxolimab in advanced cancers. Repertoires were generated with immunoSEQ multiplex PCR, while TCRdb's copy carries only in-frame clones and drops some. Here the sample spans some 80,000 clones, 88% being singletons. The specimen comprised CD4+ or CD8+ T cells sorted from blood, sampled in a trial of the OX40 agonist ivuxolimab. The receptors here all came from an adult with an advanced solid tumor such as melanoma, head and neck, liver or kidney cancer. CDR3s include the opening cysteine and the closing phenylalanine or tryptophan. The order of the fields is V gene, D gene, CDR3 length, clone size, CDR3 protein. A D gene is named only where the DNA matches it firmly. Clone size is shown for a subset of rows, as once, few, many or a class of expanded clone.

TRBV11-3,NA,15,NA,CASSLGQIGGNEQFF
TRBV11-3,NA,15,NA,CASSLGVIRANEQFF
TRBV7-8,TRBD1,15,NA,CASSKDRGSNQPQHF
TRBV19,TRBD1,19,once,CASRNTAPPPGQGKNTIYF
TRBV5-5,TRBD1,15,NA,CASSPRTGLGTEAFF
TRBV7-2,NA,14,NA,CASSLGSAGTEAFF
TRBV19,TRBD1,19,NA,CASSIGKSGGLRITDTQYF
TRBV5-1,NA,14,once,CASVQGAGTDTQYF
TRBV28,NA,12,NA,CASSPRLQKLFF
TRBV27,TRBD1,17,NA,CASRPDRVGARNQPQHF
TRBV6-1,NA,11,NA,CASNLNTEAFF
TRBV19,NA,16,once,CASSFQSGVPYNEQFF
TRBV7-2,TRBD2,14,once,CASSRTSGNNEQFF
TRBV18,NA,14,NA,CASSPVLSMDGYTF
TRBV5-4,TRBD1,14,NA,CASSPQGAGEKLFF
TRBV6-6,NA,14,NA,CASRGGGSGNTIYF
TRBV10-2,TRBD2,15,once,CASSDTGLVLSEQFF
TRBV11-3,TRBD1,14,NA,CASSLDRGRYEQYF
TRBV30,TRBD1,15,NA,CAWGLGQGARNIQYF
TRBV5-6,NA,15,NA,CASSLAGSTSYEQYF
TRBV25-1,NA,14,NA,CASSPLGLDYGYTF
TRBV30,TRBD2,16,NA,CAWVLVAGGFTDTQYF